In this sample, the clone carrying this T cell receptor beta chain turned up once. Here immunoSEQ multiplex PCR was the method, and the copy in TCRdb shows in-frame clones only, minus some. This table holds about 110,000 clones, around 89% found once. This sample stems from a study of T cell responses to AZD1222 COVID-19 vaccine. The length of the CDR3 is 15 residues. With 6 bases clipped from V and 3 bases from J, the junction kept 8 bases outside the gene matches. Looked up from germline, CDR1 is MRHNA and CDR2 is SNTAGT. The chain recombines TRBV6-4 with TRBJ2-1, with TRBD2 matching over 7 bases. Sequenced material: peripheral blood, taken on day 0 of AZD1222 vaccination. The TCR comes from an adult in good health. The CDR3 nucleotides read TGTGCCAGCAGGGCCGAGGCGGGGGTCTACAATGAGCAGTTCTTC. Translating gives CASRAEAGVYNEQFF.